This T cell receptor beta chain was sequenced for a study of cytomegalovirus exposure and HLA in healthy donors (dated by TCRdb to 2016 to 2017). As for the study more broadly: An earlier analysis of a few hundred of the donors reported 250 to 300 Gb of sequence data and around 110 million unique TCR beta sequences obtained from around 180 million T cells. To study patterns of TCR occurrence, a later analysis re-analyzed previously published TCR beta repertoires from hundreds of donors and added high-resolution HLA genotyping. In a later genetic analysis, genome-wide SNP genotypes for about three fifths of the roughly 670 donors were used, and that subset was treated as a discovery cohort. Every discovery cohort repertoire had been produced on one sequencing platform. The number of typed donors differed by locus: about 620-640 for A, B, C, DRB1 and DQB1; 500 to 550 for DQA1; around 610 for DPA1; and some 430 for DPB1. The study aimed to test whether cataloging public T cell receptors could reveal signatures of past pathogen exposure. Approximately 300 gigabases of sequencing data and roughly 81 million unique TCR sequences made up an early release that covered around 640 HLA-typed donors. An earlier analysis of approximately 580 of the donors used high-throughput TCR beta sequencing to judge whether each TCR beta V gene segment behaved as functional or pseudogenic. The T cell repertoires of several hundred subjects were profiled by immunosequencing and related to cytomegalovirus serostatus. On average, 235,054 unique TCR beta nucleotide sequences were sequenced per donor among a few hundred genotyped donors of the cohort, with about 17% of those sequences being non-productive. Class I and class II HLA loci were covered by the typing at four-digit resolution. Several DR-DQ haplotypes were treated as single units for association and clustering because of strong linkage in the cohort. High-throughput TCR immunosequencing, statistical association of individual TCRs with disease status, and machine learning were combined to predict cytomegalovirus infection status. Of the 398 genotyped donors, 65% to 90% fell in the genetic ancestry cluster associated with self-reported Caucasian donors. Donor age, sex, ethnicity and CMV serostatus were compiled together with the repertoire data. The later analysis used no new phenotypic data to find candidate immune exposures, relying instead on TCR beta sequences and their occurrence across donors. Along with the approximately 670-subject first cohort, a separate validation cohort of about 110 different subjects was used. On the study overall, not on this receptor specifically: Linkage disequilibrium might explain the correlated functional status among segregating V segments, but an unknown experimental factor could not be ruled out. A further reported finding was that TCR beta sequences accurately predicted the HLA-A and HLA-B alleles for most subjects in the first cohort. The only immune exposure information available for the cohort was CMV serostatus. About 17 rarely observed V segments, including chromosome 9 orphons, were excluded from the earlier analysis of about 610 of the donors because counts were too low. Across donors, most TCR sequences were observed very rarely, whereas some public TCRs were present in many individuals. An earlier analysis of 450 to 750 of the donors showed that most TCR beta V segments appeared in productive rearrangements either about 87% or about 30% of the time, which broadly matched IMGT annotations. The authors suggested that the approach could potentially be extended to other disease states and immunological phenotypes. Some IMGT-functional V segments, including TRBV6-2 and TRBV6-3, could not be distinguished by the 87-base-pair reads and were therefore excluded. A group of highly shared sequence variants was considered likely to be a technical artifact of the sequencing pipeline. A total of fewer than 200 TCR beta chains were listed by the study as associated with cytomegalovirus. A later analysis associated around 16,000 TCR beta sequences with specific HLA alleles at a false discovery rate of 0.05. Because HLA typing was missing for some donors at each locus, association tests included only the typed subset. V-gene and J-gene trimming of TCR beta chains was associated with a missense DCLRE1C variant in a later genetic analysis, and the association was replicated in an independent cohort. A later analysis reported that several top co-occurrence clusters appeared linked to parvovirus B19, influenza, CMV and Epstein-Barr virus. According to a later analysis, most CMV-associated TCR beta chains appeared to be HLA-restricted, and the HLA associations seemed to be driven largely by CMV exposure. Roughly uniform sequencing depth across donors was assumed in presence/absence analyses, although this assumption may not hold. The cohort was sequenced for TCR beta chains only, and without alpha or paired-chain data the features that could be detected were limited. A few of the identified cytomegalovirus-associated TCR beta chains were confirmed in vitro to be specific for cytomegalovirus antigens. Strong co-occurrence of HLA alleles, especially DR and DQ, made assigning TCR associations to individual alleles difficult. Compared with equally common non-associated chains, HLA-associated TCR beta chains in a later analysis were more clonally expanded and had lower generation probabilities. A later genetic analysis reported fewer N-insertions in productive TCRs among donors in an Asian-associated ancestry cluster than the roughly 650-donor mean. In a later analysis, the rate of TCR association differed among HLA loci, with DRB1 alleles having the most associated TCRs and HLA-C alleles having the fewest. The classifier was reported to diagnose cytomegalovirus status with high specificity and sensitivity in both the original and validation cohorts.

As to this clone: This clone's antigen is unknown. One base away there is no much larger clone; base qualities are not given.

The cohort comprised approximately 700 healthy bone marrow donors. Cohort members were all nominally healthy when sampled, although unrecorded immune exposures were likely present. The donor was CMV seronegative and belonged to the group of 352 seronegative cohort members. A peripheral blood sample was collected from each donor, and TCR beta sequencing was performed on peripheral blood mononuclear cells. The Qiagen DNeasy Blood Extraction Kit was used to extract genomic DNA from the blood cell samples. Library method: the immunoSEQ multiplex PCR assay. A mixture of 60 forward primers for TCR Vbeta segments and 13 reverse primers for TCR Jbeta segments was used in the multiplex PCR. The CDR3 region of rearranged TCR beta genes was amplified from genomic DNA with a multiplex PCR assay. The Illumina HiSeq System was used to sequence the amplified TCR beta libraries as 87-base-pair reads. The source study handled its data this way. Across the 500 to 700 repertoires, a later analysis counted 80 million or so unique TCR beta chains, 9.5 million to 12 million of which were shared by at least two donors. Raw reads were error-corrected and collapsed into unique sequences with a nearest-neighbor algorithm that merged closely related sequences to remove PCR and sequencing errors. V, D and J gene segments were assigned by aligning CDR3 sequences to IMGT reference sequences. For a sequence to be retained, a match of at least six nucleotides to both a V gene segment and a J gene segment was required. Rearrangements were classified as productive when the CDR3 lacked stop codons and remained in frame with V and J, and all other rearrangements were classified as non-productive. Following IMGT convention, CDR3 was defined as the stretch from the second conserved V-encoded cysteine up to the conserved J-encoded phenylalanine. Sequences without an unambiguous match to a single V gene segment were excluded from the earlier analysis of 450 to 750 of the donors. An earlier analysis of approximately 590 of the donors classified V segments as functional when productive rearrangements were above 56.7% and as segregating when the standard deviation between donors was above 5%. A statistical classification framework was built for diagnosing cytomegalovirus status from the catalog of TCR beta chain sequences. A later analysis assigned V and J genes by comparing TCR nucleotide sequences with IMGT/GENE-DB human TR gene sequences. A later analysis assigned CDR3 sequences and most-parsimonious VDJ recombination scenarios with the TCRdist pipeline. In a later analysis, every TCR beta chain was defined by the combination of its CDR3 amino acid sequence and its V-gene family, and reads without a unique V-gene family were dropped. A later analysis removed several hundred highly shared, low-generation-probability nucleotide sequences to deal with suspected cross-contamination and a sequencing artifact. A later analysis calculated a clonal expansion index for each public chain from normalized within-repertoire ranks of inferred template counts. In a later analysis, generation probabilities were computed with a VDJ recombination model fitted to out-of-frame rearrangements, and the resulting probabilities were checked against IGoR. A later analysis scored TCR-TCR, TCR-HLA and TCR-CMV co-occurrence with hypergeometric tests, applying a repertoire-size bias correction to TCR pairs. In a later analysis, false discovery rates were estimated by permuting HLA or CMV assignments 20 times. In a later analysis, co-occurring TCRs were grouped with DBSCAN, and TCRdist sequence similarity was added when clustering was performed within HLA-allele-positive subsets. Co-occurrence clustering excluded repertoires with fewer than 30,000 or more than 120,000 public chains, plus five with anomalous nucleotide sharing. TCRdb carries this immuneACCESS record with in-frame sequences only. Its versions omit some clonotypes, under half of them owing to an unresolved V gene in the studies checked, with the rest unexplained. That table furnishes V, J and clone size, whereas the DNA furnished D and trimming. Here the sample has fewer than 200,000 clones; approximately 80% occur a single time. Jointly, the top ten make up approximately 0.8% of the sample.

Sequences SGHRS (CDR1) and YFSETQ (CDR2) are obtained from the germline V gene. V loses 0 bases, J loses 0 bases, and the germline ends lie 16 bases apart. Its CDR3 holds 19 amino acids, cysteine through phenylalanine. Left in the record is the CDR3 DNA by itself, 57 bases read in frame from the first base. This receptor was taken from a woman aged 18 to 35 in good health and CMV-seronegative. Sequencing was done on a sample of PBMCs. This chain joins TRBV5-1 to TRBJ2-6, with a weak D call of TRBD2 (6 bases match). The encoded CDR3 is CASSLARRDDLSGANVLTF. The bases read TGCGCCAGCAGCTTGGCCCGGCGGGACGACCTCTCTGGGGCCAACGTCCTGACTTTC. When the CDR3 is completed using the reference TRBV5-1 and TRBJ2-6 genes on either side, the full variable domain is KAGVTQTPRYLIKTRGQQVTLSCSPISGHRSVSWYQQTPGQGLQFLFEYFSETQRNKGNFPGRFSGRQFSNSRSEMNVSTLELGDSALYLCASSLARRDDLSGANVLTFGAGSRLTVL.